This T cell receptor (beta chain) was sequenced in a study of post-analysis software for immune sequencing data. Whole-study results and caveats: Controls had lower frequencies than patients of about 5 TRBV segments, which included TRBV5-6, TRBV5-1 and TRBV20-1.

Worth noting for this clonotype: What it binds is unknown.

Trimming removed 3 bases from V and 3 bases from J, with 14 bases in between. Germline CDR1 SGHNT, CDR2 YYREEE (reference sequence). This CDR3 is built from 15 residues. Incorporated into the TCR beta cDNA libraries were unique molecular identifiers, which served to reduce PCR and sequencing biases. TCRdb recomputed calls from the PCR reads with MiXCR, one row per CDR3 protein. The repertoire holds roughly 180,000 distinct CDR3 sequences, roughly 31% seen once, with approximately 1.4% in the top ten. The chain links TRBV5-4 to TRBJ2-3; perhaps TRBD2 as D (6 bases). The clonotype was recovered from a girl aged 5-17 years with multiple sclerosis. Source material: blood. The DNA for the CDR3 is TGTGCCAGCAGCTCTGGGACTTGGGAAACAGATACGCAGTATTTT. Its translation is CASSSGTWETDTQYF.